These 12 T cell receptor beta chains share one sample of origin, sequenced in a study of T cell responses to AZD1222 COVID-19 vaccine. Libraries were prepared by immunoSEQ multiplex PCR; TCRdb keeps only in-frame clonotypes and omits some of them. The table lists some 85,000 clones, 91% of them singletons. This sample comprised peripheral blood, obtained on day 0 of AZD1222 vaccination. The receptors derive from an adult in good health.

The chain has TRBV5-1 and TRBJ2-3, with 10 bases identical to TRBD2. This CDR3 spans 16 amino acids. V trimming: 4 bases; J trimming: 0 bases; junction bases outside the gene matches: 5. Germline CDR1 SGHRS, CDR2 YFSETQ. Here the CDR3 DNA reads TGCGCCAGCAGCCGTAGCGGGGGGCTTAGCACAGATACGCAGTATTTT. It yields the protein CASSRSGGLSTDTQYF. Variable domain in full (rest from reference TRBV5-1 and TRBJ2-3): KAGVTQTPRYLIKTRGQQVTLSCSPISGHRSVSWYQQTPGQGLQFLFEYFSETQRNKGNFPGRFSGRQFSNSRSEMNVSTLELGDSALYLCASSRSGGLSTDTQYFGPGTRLTVL.

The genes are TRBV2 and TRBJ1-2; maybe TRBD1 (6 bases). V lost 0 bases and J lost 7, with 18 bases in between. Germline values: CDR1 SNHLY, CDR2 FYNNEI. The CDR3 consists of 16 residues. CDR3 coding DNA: TGTGCCAGCAGTGAAGCGATGTCGTGGGGGGCAGGTGGCTACACCTTC. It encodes CASSEAMSWGAGGYTF.

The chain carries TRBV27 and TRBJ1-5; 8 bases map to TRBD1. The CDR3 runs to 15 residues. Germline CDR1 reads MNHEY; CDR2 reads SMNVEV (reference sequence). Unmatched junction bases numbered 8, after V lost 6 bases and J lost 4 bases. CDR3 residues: CASSQGAGGNQPQHF. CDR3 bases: TGTGCCAGCAGCCAGGGGGCCGGGGGTAATCAGCCCCAGCATTTT.

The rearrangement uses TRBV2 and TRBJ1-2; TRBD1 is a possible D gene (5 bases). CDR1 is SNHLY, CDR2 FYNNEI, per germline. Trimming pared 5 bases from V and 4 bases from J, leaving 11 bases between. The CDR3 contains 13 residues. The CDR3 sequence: CASSLGGSYGYTF. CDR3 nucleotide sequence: TGTGCCAGCAGTCTCGGGGGAAGCTATGGCTACACCTTC. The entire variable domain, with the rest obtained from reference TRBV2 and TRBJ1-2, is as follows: EPEVTQTPSHQVTQMGQEVILRCVPISNHLYFYWYRQILGQKVEFLVSFYNNEISEKSEIFDDQFSVERPDGSNFTLKIRSTKLEDSAMYFCASSLGGSYGYTFGSGTRLTVV.

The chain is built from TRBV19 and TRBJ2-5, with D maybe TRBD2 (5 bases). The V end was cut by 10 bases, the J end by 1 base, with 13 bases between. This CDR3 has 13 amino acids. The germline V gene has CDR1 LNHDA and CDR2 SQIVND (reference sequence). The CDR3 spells CATGTDFQETQYF. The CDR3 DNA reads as TGTGCCACCGGCACGGACTTCCAAGAGACCCAGTACTTC.

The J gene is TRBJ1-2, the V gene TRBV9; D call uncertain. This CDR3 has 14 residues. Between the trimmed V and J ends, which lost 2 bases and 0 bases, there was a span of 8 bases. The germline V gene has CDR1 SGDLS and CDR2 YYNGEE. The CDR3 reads CASSVETSNYGYTF. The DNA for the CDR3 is TGTGCCAGCAGCGTCGAGACATCTAACTATGGCTACACCTTC. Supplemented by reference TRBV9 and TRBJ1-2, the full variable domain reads DSGVTQTPKHLITATGQRVTLRCSPRSGDLSVYWYQQSLDQGLQFLIQYYNGEERAKGNILERFSAQQFPDLHSELNLSSLELGDSALYFCASSVETSNYGYTFGSGTRLTVV.

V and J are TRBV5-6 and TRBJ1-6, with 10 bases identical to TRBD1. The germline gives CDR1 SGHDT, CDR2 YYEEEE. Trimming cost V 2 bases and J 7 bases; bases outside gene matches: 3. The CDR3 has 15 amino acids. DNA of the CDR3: TGTGCCAGCAGCTTAGGGACAGGGGTCAATTCACCCCTCCACTTT. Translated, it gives CASSLGTGVNSPLHF.

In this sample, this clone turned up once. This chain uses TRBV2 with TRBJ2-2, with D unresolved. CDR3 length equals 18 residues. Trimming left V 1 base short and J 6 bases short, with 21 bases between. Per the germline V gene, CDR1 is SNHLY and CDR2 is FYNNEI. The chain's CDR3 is CASSEDPRKARHAGELFF. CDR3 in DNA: TGTGCCAGCAGTGAAGATCCTCGGAAGGCTAGGCATGCCGGGGAGCTGTTTTTT. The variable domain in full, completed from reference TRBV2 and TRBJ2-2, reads EPEVTQTPSHQVTQMGQEVILRCVPISNHLYFYWYRQILGQKVEFLVSFYNNEISEKSEIFDDQFSVERPDGSNFTLKIRSTKLEDSAMYFCASSEDPRKARHAGELFFGEGSRLTVL.

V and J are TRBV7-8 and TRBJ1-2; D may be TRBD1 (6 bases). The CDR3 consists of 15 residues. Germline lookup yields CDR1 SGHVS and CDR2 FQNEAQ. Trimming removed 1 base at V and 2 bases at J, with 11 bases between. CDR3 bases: TGTGCCAGCAGCTTAGACGGGACACCCAACTATGGCTACACCTTC. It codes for CASSLDGTPNYGYTF.

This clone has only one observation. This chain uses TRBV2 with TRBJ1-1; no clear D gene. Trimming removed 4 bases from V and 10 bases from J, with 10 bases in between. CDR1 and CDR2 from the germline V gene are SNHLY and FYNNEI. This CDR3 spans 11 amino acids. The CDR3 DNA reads TGTGCCAGCAGTGGAACAATTGGAGCTTTCTTT. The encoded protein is CASSGTIGAFF.

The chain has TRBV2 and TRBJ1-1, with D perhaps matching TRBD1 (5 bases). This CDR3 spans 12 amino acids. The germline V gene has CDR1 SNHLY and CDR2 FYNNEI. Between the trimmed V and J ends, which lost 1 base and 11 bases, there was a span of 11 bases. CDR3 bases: TGTGCCAGCAGTGAAGAGGGGTATATGGCTTTCTTT. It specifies CASSEEGYMAFF. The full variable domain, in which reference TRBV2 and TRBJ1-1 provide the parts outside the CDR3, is EPEVTQTPSHQVTQMGQEVILRCVPISNHLYFYWYRQILGQKVEFLVSFYNNEISEKSEIFDDQFSVERPDGSNFTLKIRSTKLEDSAMYFCASSEEGYMAFFGQGTRLTVV.

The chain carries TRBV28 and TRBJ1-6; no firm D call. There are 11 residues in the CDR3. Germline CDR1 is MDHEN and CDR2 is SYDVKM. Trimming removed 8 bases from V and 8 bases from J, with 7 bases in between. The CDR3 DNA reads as TGTGCCAGCCATTTCCATTCACCCCTCCACTTT. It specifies CASHFHSPLHF.